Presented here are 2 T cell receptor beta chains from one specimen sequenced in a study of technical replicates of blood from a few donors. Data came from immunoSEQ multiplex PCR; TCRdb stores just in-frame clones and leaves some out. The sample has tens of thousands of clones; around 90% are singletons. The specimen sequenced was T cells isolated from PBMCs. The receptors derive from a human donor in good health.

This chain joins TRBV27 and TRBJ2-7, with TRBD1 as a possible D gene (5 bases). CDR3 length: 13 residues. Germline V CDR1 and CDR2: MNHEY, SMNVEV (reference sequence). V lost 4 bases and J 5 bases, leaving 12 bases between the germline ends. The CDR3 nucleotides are TGTGCCAGCAGTTGGGGCGAAGGGGACGAGCAGTACTTC. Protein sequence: CASSWGEGDEQYF.

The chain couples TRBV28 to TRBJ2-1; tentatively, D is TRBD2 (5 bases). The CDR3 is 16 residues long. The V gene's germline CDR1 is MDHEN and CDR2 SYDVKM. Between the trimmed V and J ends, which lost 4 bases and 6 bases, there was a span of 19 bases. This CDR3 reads CASSSLAGGWINEQFF. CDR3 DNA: TGTGCCAGCAGTTCCTTGGCAGGAGGATGGATCAATGAGCAGTTCTTC.